This entry lists 14 T cell receptor beta chains sequenced from one sample in a study of T cell repertoires in cytomegalovirus infection. Each CDR3 protein gets one entry after TCRdb re-called the reads with MiXCR. The sample lists around 130,000 distinct CDR3 sequences, roughly 9% occurring once. Sequenced: PBMCs. Source of these receptors: a human donor in good health (CMV status not recorded). Some clones in this sample may be carry-over from other donors' samples.

There are many counts of this clonotype. This chain connects TRBV7-9 to TRBJ2-5, with D unclear. The CDR3 spans 14 residues. Trimming took 1 base from V and 5 from J, leaving 11 bases between them. Germline V gene data show CDR1 as SEHNR and CDR2 as FQNEAQ (reference sequence). Here the CDR3 reads CASSLETVRETQYF. The DNA for the CDR3 is TGTGCCAGCAGCTTAGAGACCGTCAGGGAGACCCAGTACTTC.

A few counts support this clonotype. V and J are TRBV14 and TRBJ1-3; D unclear. The V end was cut by 1 base, the J end by 0 bases, with 7 bases between. CDR1 and CDR2 (germline): SGHDN, FVKESK. The CDR3 has 15 amino acids. The CDR3 reads CASSQGVFSGNTIYF. As DNA, the CDR3 is TGTGCCAGCAGCCAAGGCGTTTTCTCTGGAAACACCATATATTTT.

There are many counts of this clonotype. This sequence joins TRBV10-3 and TRBJ1-1; TRBD1 might be the D (5 bases). Looked up from germline, CDR1 is ENHRY and CDR2 is SYGVKD. The V gene lost 0 bases and the J gene lost 0 bases, with 8 bases spanning the gap. The CDR3 spans 15 residues. DNA of the CDR3: TGTGCCATCAGTGAGTCGTGGGGCCTGAACACTGAAGCTTTCTTT. Its protein product is CAISESWGLNTEAFF.

This clonotype has only a few counts. The rearrangement links TRBV2 to TRBJ2-3; no firm D call. The V gene's germline CDR1 is SNHLY and CDR2 FYNNEI. With 5 bases removed from V and 4 bases from J, the gap between germline ends came to 10 bases. CDR3 length: 13 amino acids. The CDR3 is CASSLEWADTQYF. For the CDR3, the DNA is TGTGCCAGCAGTCTGGAGTGGGCAGATACGCAGTATTTT.

This clonotype has at least ten counts. The chain employs TRBV7-2 and TRBJ2-1; D is undetermined. Trimming stripped 3 bases from V and 8 bases from J, with 8 bases between. The V gene's germline CDR1 is SGHTA and CDR2 FQGNSA. This CDR3 has 12 residues. The CDR3 DNA reads as TGTGCCAGCAGCTTTTGGCAGGATGAGCAGTTCTTC. Amino acids: CASSFWQDEQFF.

The sample holds many counts of this clonotype. The CDR3 bases are TGTGCCAGCAGCCCCTCGGGACAGGGGGCTAGTCGGGGCTACACCTTC. It translates to CASSPSGQGASRGYTF. The V and J genes are TRBV7-2 and TRBJ1-2, with 12 nucleotides matching TRBD1. After removal of 5 bases from V and 8 bases from J, the junction contained 12 bases not matched to a gene. CDR1 and CDR2 from the germline V gene are SGHTA and FQGNSA. The CDR3 runs to 16 residues.

This clonotype was recorded at least ten times. V is TRBV24-1 and J is TRBJ2-5; maybe TRBD1 (5 bases). The germline CDR1 and CDR2 sequences are KGHDR and SFDVKD. The V and J ends lost 4 bases and 1 base respectively, with 15 bases between them. The CDR3 runs 16 residues. CDR3 in DNA: TGTGCCACCAGTGACACGACCTCCACAGGCCAAGAGACCCAGTACTTC. Protein sequence: CATSDTTSTGQETQYF.

This clonotype appeared many times. The gene calls are TRBV7-8 and TRBJ2-1; the D is unclear. This CDR3 region has 12 residues. Germline lookup yields CDR1 SGHVS and CDR2 FQNEAQ. The ends were cut back, 6 bases at V and 7 bases at J, with 10 bases in the middle. CDR3 sequence: CASSLKWNEQFF. The CDR3, as DNA: TGTGCCAGCAGTTTAAAGTGGAATGAGCAGTTCTTC.

This clonotype came up many times. This sequence joins TRBV7-2 and TRBJ1-3; D gene uncertain. Germline V CDR1 and CDR2: SGHTA, FQGNSA. Trimming removed 5 bases from V and 0 bases from J, with 11 bases in between. The CDR3 is made up of 15 amino acids. The CDR3 protein is CASSENLRSGNTIYF. The CDR3 nucleotides are TGTGCCAGCAGCGAAAACCTCCGCTCTGGAAACACCATATATTTT.

The chain carries TRBV2 and TRBJ1-1; D remains ambiguous. This CDR3 is 13 amino acids long. CDR1 is SNHLY and CDR2 is FYNNEI in the germline V gene. Trimming cost V 3 bases and J 6 bases, with 11 bases left between them. The CDR3 nucleotides are TGTGCCAGCAGTGACTCCGGGGTGGCTGAAGCTTTCTTT. This encodes CASSDSGVAEAFF.

This clonotype has at least ten counts. The rearrangement joins TRBV20-1 to TRBJ1-1; the D gene is possibly TRBD1 (6 bases). The CDR3 loop spans 13 amino acids. CDR1 and CDR2 from the germline V gene are DFQATT and SNEGSKA (reference sequence). Trimming pared 4 bases from V and 1 base from J, leaving 10 bases between. The CDR3 reads CSATRRGNTEAFF. CDR3 in DNA: TGCAGTGCTACCCGCAGGGGGAACACTGAAGCTTTCTTT.

The chain combines TRBV28 with TRBJ2-7; the match to TRBD2 covers 7 bases. Trimming took 2 bases from V and 6 from J; bases not matched to a gene: 4. The CDR3 has 13 residues. Germline loops: CDR1 MDHEN, CDR2 SYDVKM. The CDR3 here is CASSLNGGGEQYF. CDR3 sequence (DNA): TGTGCCAGCAGTTTAAACGGCGGGGGCGAGCAGTACTTC.

V is TRBV20-1 and J is TRBJ2-1, with D possibly TRBD1 on 6 matching bases. The CDR3 runs 13 residues. V lost 6 bases and J lost 6, with 15 bases in between. Germline assignment: CDR1 DFQATT and CDR2 SNEGSKA (reference sequence). The CDR3 sequence is CSATKTGGNEQFF. In DNA, the CDR3 is TGCAGTGCGACTAAGACAGGAGGCAATGAGCAGTTCTTC.

The rearrangement links TRBV24-1 to TRBJ1-2; TRBD1 might be the D (5 bases). The CDR3 has 13 residues. The germline gives CDR1 KGHDR, CDR2 SFDVKD. Trimming shortened V by 11 bases and J by 8 bases, and 20 bases separated the two germline ends. CDR3 DNA sequence: TGTGCCAGCAGCCCCCAGGGAGGCGGAGGCTACACCTTC. This codes for CASSPQGGGGYTF.